Below, 21 T cell receptor beta chains from the same sample are listed, as sequenced in a study of T cells in Graves' hyperthyroidism and ophthalmopathy. RNA transcripts yielded amplified TCR beta CDR3 regions. Using the HTBI primer set, a first-round RT-PCR was run on the TCR CDR3. From the multiplex PCR reads, TCRdb called clonotypes with MiXCR, one entry per CDR3 protein. This table has around 690,000 distinct CDR3 sequences, around 21% appearing once. The specimen was blood. These receptors all stem from a man aged 30 to 39 with Graves' ophthalmopathy.

This clonotype was seen only a few times. J is TRBJ2-1 and V is TRBV6-1, with 7 bases that match TRBD2. The CDR3 contains 13 residues. The J segment lost 5 bases and the V segment lost 7 bases, leaving 5 bases of the junction unmatched. From germline, CDR1 is MNHNS and CDR2 SASEGT. CDR3 bases: TGTGCCAGCACAACTAGCGTTAACAATGAGCAGTTCTTC. Protein product: CASTTSVNNEQFF.

This clonotype was detected ten times or more. The chain employs TRBV20-1 and TRBJ2-1; 8 nucleotides match TRBD1. Germline V gives CDR1 DFQATT, CDR2 SNEGSKA (reference sequence). The CDR3 length is 14 residues. The V and J ends lost 5 bases and 3 bases, in that order; junction bases with no gene match: 6. The CDR3 DNA follows: TGCAGTGCTGAGGACAGGGAGGACTACAATGAGCAGTTCTTC. Amino acid sequence: CSAEDREDYNEQFF.

CDR3: CASRHSGTSTDTQYF. CDR3 nucleotides: TGTGCCAGCAGGCACTCCGGGACTAGCACAGATACGCAGTATTTT. The V and J genes are TRBV6-5 and TRBJ2-3; a possible D gene is TRBD2 (6 bases). V gave up 6 bases and J gave up 0 bases, with 13 bases separating them. This CDR3 contains 15 residues. Germline CDR1 reads MNHEY; CDR2 reads SVGAGI.

This clonotype was observed many times. This rearrangement joins TRBV5-1 to TRBJ2-2; 9 bases are shared with TRBD1. The CDR3 has 18 amino acids. J was trimmed by 1 base and V by 7 bases; bases with no gene match: 14. Germline-derived CDR1 and CDR2 are SGHRS and YFSETQ. DNA for the CDR3: TGCGCCAGCCACGATGGTTTACAGGGGGCTCGGAACACCGGGGAGCTGTTTTTT. Its protein product is CASHDGLQGARNTGELFF.

The chain couples TRBV29-1 to TRBJ1-5, with 7 bases lining up with TRBD1. The CDR3 length is 14 residues. The junction had 3 bases not matched to a gene; V was cut back by 4 bases and J by 0 bases. In germline, CDR1 is SQVTM, CDR2 ANQGSEA. CDR3 loop: CSVVEGASNQPQHF. The CDR3 coding sequence is TGCAGCGTTGTCGAGGGGGCTAGCAATCAGCCCCAGCATTTT.

In this sample, this clonotype turned up a few times. A junction end diverges from the germline sequence, so it may reflect a read error. The genes are TRBV7-6 and TRBJ2-7; 9 bases agree with TRBD1. The germline V gene has CDR1 SGHVS and CDR2 FNYEAQ. This CDR3 is 15 amino acids long. DNA for the CDR3: TGTGCCAGCAGCTTACGGACAGGGGACTCCCACGAGCAGTACTTC. Translating gives CASSLRTGDSHEQYF. Full variable domain (rest looked up from reference TRBV7-6 and TRBJ2-7): GAGVSQSPRYKVTKRGQDVALRCDPISGHVSLYWYRQALGQGPEFLTYFNYEAQQDKSGLPNDRFSAERPEGSISTLTIQRTEQRDSAMYRCASSLRTGDSHEQYFGPGTRLTVT.

This clonotype was counted many times. The chain has TRBV27 and TRBJ1-4; D is possibly TRBD1 (5 bases). CDR3 length equals 15 residues. Germline CDR1 reads MNHEY; CDR2 reads SMNVEV (reference sequence). Trimming removed 6 bases from V and 0 bases from J, with 11 bases in between. The CDR3 loop reads CASRPQGATNEKLFF. DNA for the CDR3: TGTGCCAGCAGACCCCAGGGAGCAACTAATGAAAAACTGTTTTTT.

Turning to this clonotype: A much larger clone is a single base away; this may be a read error. The chain employs TRBV7-9 and TRBJ2-1, with D possibly TRBD2 on 5 matching bases. This CDR3 region has 13 residues. The germline V gene has CDR1 SEHNR and CDR2 FQNEAQ (reference sequence). The V end lost 6 bases, the J end lost 6 bases, and 12 bases lay between the germline ends. CDR3: CASRDGKCNEQFF. CDR3 bases: TGTGCCAGCAGGGACGGGAAATGCAATGAGCAGTTCTTC.

The chain combines TRBV7-9 with TRBJ1-5; D unresolved. This CDR3 contains 13 residues. V gave up 5 bases and J gave up 3 bases, with 8 bases separating them. Germline CDR1 SEHNR, CDR2 FQNEAQ (reference sequence). CDR3 residues: CASSPDANQPQHF. The CDR3 DNA is TGTGCCAGCAGCCCCGACGCCAATCAGCCCCAGCATTTT. The entire variable domain, with the rest obtained from reference TRBV7-9 and TRBJ1-5, is as follows: DTGVSQNPRHKITKRGQNVTFRCDPISEHNRLYWYRQTLGQGPEFLTYFQNEAQLEKSRLLSDRFSAERPKGSFSTLEIQRTEQGDSAMYLCASSPDANQPQHFGDGTRLSIL.

This clonotype was recorded at least ten times. The J gene is TRBJ2-7, the V gene TRBV28; D perhaps matches TRBD1 (7 bases). Trimming took 5 bases from V and 2 from J, leaving 22 bases between them. This CDR3 region has 17 residues. Germline CDR1 and CDR2: MDHEN and SYDVKM. The chain's CDR3 is CASSPIFDRDSPYEQYF. DNA of the CDR3: TGTGCCAGCAGTCCCATCTTTGACAGGGACTCTCCCTACGAGCAGTACTTC.

This clonotype showed up just a few times. CDR3 loop: CASSQGALSPLHF. In nucleotides, the CDR3 is TGTGCCAGCAGCCAGGGGGCCCTTTCACCCCTCCACTTT. This rearrangement joins TRBV3-1 to TRBJ1-6; a possible D gene is TRBD1 (6 bases). The CDR3 runs to 13 residues. Germline V gene sequence: CDR1 LGHDT, CDR2 YNNKEL (reference sequence). V lost 3 bases to trimming and J lost 9 bases, with 9 bases between them.

V and J are TRBV5-1 and TRBJ2-3; TRBD2 is a possible D gene (5 bases). Trimming removed 6 bases from V and 1 base from J, with 12 bases in between. The V gene's germline CDR1 is SGHRS and CDR2 YFSETQ. The CDR3 extends over 14 amino acids. The CDR3: CASNTFGGTDTQYF. Here the CDR3 DNA reads TGCGCCAGCAACACCTTCGGGGGCACAGATACGCAGTATTTT. The variable domain in full, completed from reference TRBV5-1 and TRBJ2-3, reads KAGVTQTPRYLIKTRGQQVTLSCSPISGHRSVSWYQQTPGQGLQFLFEYFSETQRNKGNFPGRFSGRQFSNSRSEMNVSTLELGDSALYLCASNTFGGTDTQYFGPGTRLTVL.

Many counts were recorded for this clonotype. The CDR3 nucleotides read TGTGCCTGGAGTCCAGGACAGGGGGCGACCCAGTACTTC. The encoded protein is CAWSPGQGATQYF. This rearrangement joins TRBV30 to TRBJ2-5; 11 bases are shared with TRBD1. CDR3 length: 13 residues. V lost 2 bases, J lost 7 bases, and 3 bases stayed unmatched. The germline CDR1 and CDR2 sequences are GTSNPN and SVGIG (reference sequence).

In its sample, this clonotype was seen a few times. The chain carries TRBV15 and TRBJ1-5; a possible D gene is TRBD1 (6 bases). The germline CDR1 and CDR2 sequences are LNHNV and YYDKDF (reference sequence). Trimming took 1 base from V and 3 from J, leaving 22 bases between them. The CDR3 runs to 19 residues. CDR3 nucleotides: TGTGCCACCAGCAGAGTTGTCCAGGGGAGGGATGGTGTCAATCAGCCCCAGCATTTT. This gives the protein CATSRVVQGRDGVNQPQHF.

Comment on this clonotype: An end of the junction differs from the germline gene, which may be a read error. J is TRBJ2-2 and V is TRBV7-3, with 10 bases identical to TRBD1. Per the germline V gene, CDR1 is SGHTA and CDR2 is FQGTGA. This CDR3 has 16 residues. CDR3 loop: CASGLSGQGHTGELFF. The CDR3 DNA reads as TGTGCCAGCGGCTTATCGGGACAGGGGCACACCGGGGAGCTGTTTTTT.

The V call is TRBV20-1, the J call TRBJ2-1; tentative D call: TRBD2 (5 bases). V lost 3 bases to trimming and J lost 0 bases, with 15 bases between them. The CDR3 is made up of 16 amino acids. Germline V gene lookup returns CDR1 DFQATT and CDR2 SNEGSKA (reference sequence). CDR3 DNA sequence: TGCAGTGCTAGTAGGACGCCGGGAATCTCCTACAATGAGCAGTTCTTC. The encoded protein is CSASRTPGISYNEQFF.

This clonotype was observed at least ten times. This chain joins TRBV2 and TRBJ2-7; 12 bases agree with TRBD1. With 11 bases clipped from V and 4 bases from J, the junction kept 6 bases outside the gene matches. Germline loops: CDR1 SNHLY, CDR2 FYNNEI. The length of the CDR3 is 13 residues. The CDR3 DNA reads as TGTGCCCGCCGGGACAGGGGGCTTTACGAGCAGTACTTC. Residues: CARRDRGLYEQYF. Filled out from reference TRBV2 and TRBJ2-7, the complete variable domain reads EPEVTQTPSHQVTQMGQEVILRCVPISNHLYFYWYRQILGQKVEFLVSFYNNEISEKSEIFDDQFSVERPDGSNFTLKIRSTKLEDSAMYFCARRDRGLYEQYFGPGTRLTVT.

This clonotype occurred a few times. The rearrangement links TRBV6-1 to TRBJ1-2, with D uncertain. Germline CDR1 and CDR2: MNHNS and SASEGT. V was cut by 2 bases and J by 6 bases, with 7 bases left in between. The CDR3 length is 12 residues. The CDR3 spells CASSETENGYTF. The CDR3 DNA sequence: TGTGCCAGCAGTGAAACGGAGAATGGCTACACCTTC.

This rearrangement joins TRBV19 to TRBJ1-5; D is undetermined. This CDR3 contains 15 residues. Trimming removed 5 bases from V and 0 bases from J, with 11 bases in between. The germline gives CDR1 LNHDA, CDR2 SQIVND (reference sequence). The CDR3 DNA reads as TGTGCCAGTAGTGGTCGTGGAGTTAGCAATCAGCCCCAGCATTTT. Translation gives CASSGRGVSNQPQHF. Variable domain in full (rest from reference TRBV19 and TRBJ1-5): DGGITQSPKYLFRKEGQNVTLSCEQNLNHDAMYWYRQDPGQGLRLIYYSQIVNDFQKGDIAEGYSVSREKKESFPLTVTSAQKNPTAFYLCASSGRGVSNQPQHFGDGTRLSIL.

The chain has TRBV6-2 or TRBV6-3 and TRBJ1-6; 9 positions match TRBD1. The CDR3 extends over 17 amino acids. Germline V lookup: CDR1 MNHEY, CDR2 SVGEGT. V dropped 4 bases and J dropped 7; count of bases not matched to a gene: 11. CDR3 DNA: TGTGCCAGCAGTTCGCCCTCCGGGACAGGGAGCAATTCACCCCTCCACTTT. Amino acids: CASSSPSGTGSNSPLHF.

This clonotype appeared a few times. This chain links TRBV20-1 with TRBJ1-1; 7 positions match TRBD1. V gave up 1 base and J gave up 0 bases; unmatched junction bases: 5. Germline loops: CDR1 DFQATT, CDR2 SNEGSKA (reference sequence). CDR3 length: 15 amino acids. This chain's CDR3 is CSARGAGGMNTEAFF. The CDR3 nucleotides read TGCAGTGCTAGAGGGGCAGGGGGGATGAACACTGAAGCTTTCTTT.